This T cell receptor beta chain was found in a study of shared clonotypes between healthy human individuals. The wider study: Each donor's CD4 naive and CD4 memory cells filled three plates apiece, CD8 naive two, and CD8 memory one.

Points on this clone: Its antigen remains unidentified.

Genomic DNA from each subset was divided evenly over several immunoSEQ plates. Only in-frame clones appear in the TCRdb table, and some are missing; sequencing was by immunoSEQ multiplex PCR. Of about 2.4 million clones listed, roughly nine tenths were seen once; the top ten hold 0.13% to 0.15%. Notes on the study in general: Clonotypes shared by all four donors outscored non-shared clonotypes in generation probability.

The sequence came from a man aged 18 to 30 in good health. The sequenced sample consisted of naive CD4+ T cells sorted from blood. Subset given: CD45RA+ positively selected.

The CDR3 sequence is CATSRGGSDETQYF. The CDR3 bases are TGTGCCACCAGCAGAGGCGGGAGCGATGAGACCCAGTACTTC. The V and J genes are TRBV15 and TRBJ2-5, with 7 bases matching TRBD2. The CDR3 has 14 residues. V gave up 1 base and J gave up 5 bases; unmatched junction bases: 4. Germline-derived CDR1 and CDR2 are LNHNV and YYDKDF (reference sequence). The full variable domain, with the rest looked up from reference TRBV15 and TRBJ2-5, is DAMVIQNPRYQVTQFGKPVTLSCSQTLNHNVMYWYQQKSSQAPKLLFHYYDKDFNNEADTPDNFQSRRPNTSFCFLDIRSPGLGDTAMYLCATSRGGSDETQYFGPGTRLLVL.